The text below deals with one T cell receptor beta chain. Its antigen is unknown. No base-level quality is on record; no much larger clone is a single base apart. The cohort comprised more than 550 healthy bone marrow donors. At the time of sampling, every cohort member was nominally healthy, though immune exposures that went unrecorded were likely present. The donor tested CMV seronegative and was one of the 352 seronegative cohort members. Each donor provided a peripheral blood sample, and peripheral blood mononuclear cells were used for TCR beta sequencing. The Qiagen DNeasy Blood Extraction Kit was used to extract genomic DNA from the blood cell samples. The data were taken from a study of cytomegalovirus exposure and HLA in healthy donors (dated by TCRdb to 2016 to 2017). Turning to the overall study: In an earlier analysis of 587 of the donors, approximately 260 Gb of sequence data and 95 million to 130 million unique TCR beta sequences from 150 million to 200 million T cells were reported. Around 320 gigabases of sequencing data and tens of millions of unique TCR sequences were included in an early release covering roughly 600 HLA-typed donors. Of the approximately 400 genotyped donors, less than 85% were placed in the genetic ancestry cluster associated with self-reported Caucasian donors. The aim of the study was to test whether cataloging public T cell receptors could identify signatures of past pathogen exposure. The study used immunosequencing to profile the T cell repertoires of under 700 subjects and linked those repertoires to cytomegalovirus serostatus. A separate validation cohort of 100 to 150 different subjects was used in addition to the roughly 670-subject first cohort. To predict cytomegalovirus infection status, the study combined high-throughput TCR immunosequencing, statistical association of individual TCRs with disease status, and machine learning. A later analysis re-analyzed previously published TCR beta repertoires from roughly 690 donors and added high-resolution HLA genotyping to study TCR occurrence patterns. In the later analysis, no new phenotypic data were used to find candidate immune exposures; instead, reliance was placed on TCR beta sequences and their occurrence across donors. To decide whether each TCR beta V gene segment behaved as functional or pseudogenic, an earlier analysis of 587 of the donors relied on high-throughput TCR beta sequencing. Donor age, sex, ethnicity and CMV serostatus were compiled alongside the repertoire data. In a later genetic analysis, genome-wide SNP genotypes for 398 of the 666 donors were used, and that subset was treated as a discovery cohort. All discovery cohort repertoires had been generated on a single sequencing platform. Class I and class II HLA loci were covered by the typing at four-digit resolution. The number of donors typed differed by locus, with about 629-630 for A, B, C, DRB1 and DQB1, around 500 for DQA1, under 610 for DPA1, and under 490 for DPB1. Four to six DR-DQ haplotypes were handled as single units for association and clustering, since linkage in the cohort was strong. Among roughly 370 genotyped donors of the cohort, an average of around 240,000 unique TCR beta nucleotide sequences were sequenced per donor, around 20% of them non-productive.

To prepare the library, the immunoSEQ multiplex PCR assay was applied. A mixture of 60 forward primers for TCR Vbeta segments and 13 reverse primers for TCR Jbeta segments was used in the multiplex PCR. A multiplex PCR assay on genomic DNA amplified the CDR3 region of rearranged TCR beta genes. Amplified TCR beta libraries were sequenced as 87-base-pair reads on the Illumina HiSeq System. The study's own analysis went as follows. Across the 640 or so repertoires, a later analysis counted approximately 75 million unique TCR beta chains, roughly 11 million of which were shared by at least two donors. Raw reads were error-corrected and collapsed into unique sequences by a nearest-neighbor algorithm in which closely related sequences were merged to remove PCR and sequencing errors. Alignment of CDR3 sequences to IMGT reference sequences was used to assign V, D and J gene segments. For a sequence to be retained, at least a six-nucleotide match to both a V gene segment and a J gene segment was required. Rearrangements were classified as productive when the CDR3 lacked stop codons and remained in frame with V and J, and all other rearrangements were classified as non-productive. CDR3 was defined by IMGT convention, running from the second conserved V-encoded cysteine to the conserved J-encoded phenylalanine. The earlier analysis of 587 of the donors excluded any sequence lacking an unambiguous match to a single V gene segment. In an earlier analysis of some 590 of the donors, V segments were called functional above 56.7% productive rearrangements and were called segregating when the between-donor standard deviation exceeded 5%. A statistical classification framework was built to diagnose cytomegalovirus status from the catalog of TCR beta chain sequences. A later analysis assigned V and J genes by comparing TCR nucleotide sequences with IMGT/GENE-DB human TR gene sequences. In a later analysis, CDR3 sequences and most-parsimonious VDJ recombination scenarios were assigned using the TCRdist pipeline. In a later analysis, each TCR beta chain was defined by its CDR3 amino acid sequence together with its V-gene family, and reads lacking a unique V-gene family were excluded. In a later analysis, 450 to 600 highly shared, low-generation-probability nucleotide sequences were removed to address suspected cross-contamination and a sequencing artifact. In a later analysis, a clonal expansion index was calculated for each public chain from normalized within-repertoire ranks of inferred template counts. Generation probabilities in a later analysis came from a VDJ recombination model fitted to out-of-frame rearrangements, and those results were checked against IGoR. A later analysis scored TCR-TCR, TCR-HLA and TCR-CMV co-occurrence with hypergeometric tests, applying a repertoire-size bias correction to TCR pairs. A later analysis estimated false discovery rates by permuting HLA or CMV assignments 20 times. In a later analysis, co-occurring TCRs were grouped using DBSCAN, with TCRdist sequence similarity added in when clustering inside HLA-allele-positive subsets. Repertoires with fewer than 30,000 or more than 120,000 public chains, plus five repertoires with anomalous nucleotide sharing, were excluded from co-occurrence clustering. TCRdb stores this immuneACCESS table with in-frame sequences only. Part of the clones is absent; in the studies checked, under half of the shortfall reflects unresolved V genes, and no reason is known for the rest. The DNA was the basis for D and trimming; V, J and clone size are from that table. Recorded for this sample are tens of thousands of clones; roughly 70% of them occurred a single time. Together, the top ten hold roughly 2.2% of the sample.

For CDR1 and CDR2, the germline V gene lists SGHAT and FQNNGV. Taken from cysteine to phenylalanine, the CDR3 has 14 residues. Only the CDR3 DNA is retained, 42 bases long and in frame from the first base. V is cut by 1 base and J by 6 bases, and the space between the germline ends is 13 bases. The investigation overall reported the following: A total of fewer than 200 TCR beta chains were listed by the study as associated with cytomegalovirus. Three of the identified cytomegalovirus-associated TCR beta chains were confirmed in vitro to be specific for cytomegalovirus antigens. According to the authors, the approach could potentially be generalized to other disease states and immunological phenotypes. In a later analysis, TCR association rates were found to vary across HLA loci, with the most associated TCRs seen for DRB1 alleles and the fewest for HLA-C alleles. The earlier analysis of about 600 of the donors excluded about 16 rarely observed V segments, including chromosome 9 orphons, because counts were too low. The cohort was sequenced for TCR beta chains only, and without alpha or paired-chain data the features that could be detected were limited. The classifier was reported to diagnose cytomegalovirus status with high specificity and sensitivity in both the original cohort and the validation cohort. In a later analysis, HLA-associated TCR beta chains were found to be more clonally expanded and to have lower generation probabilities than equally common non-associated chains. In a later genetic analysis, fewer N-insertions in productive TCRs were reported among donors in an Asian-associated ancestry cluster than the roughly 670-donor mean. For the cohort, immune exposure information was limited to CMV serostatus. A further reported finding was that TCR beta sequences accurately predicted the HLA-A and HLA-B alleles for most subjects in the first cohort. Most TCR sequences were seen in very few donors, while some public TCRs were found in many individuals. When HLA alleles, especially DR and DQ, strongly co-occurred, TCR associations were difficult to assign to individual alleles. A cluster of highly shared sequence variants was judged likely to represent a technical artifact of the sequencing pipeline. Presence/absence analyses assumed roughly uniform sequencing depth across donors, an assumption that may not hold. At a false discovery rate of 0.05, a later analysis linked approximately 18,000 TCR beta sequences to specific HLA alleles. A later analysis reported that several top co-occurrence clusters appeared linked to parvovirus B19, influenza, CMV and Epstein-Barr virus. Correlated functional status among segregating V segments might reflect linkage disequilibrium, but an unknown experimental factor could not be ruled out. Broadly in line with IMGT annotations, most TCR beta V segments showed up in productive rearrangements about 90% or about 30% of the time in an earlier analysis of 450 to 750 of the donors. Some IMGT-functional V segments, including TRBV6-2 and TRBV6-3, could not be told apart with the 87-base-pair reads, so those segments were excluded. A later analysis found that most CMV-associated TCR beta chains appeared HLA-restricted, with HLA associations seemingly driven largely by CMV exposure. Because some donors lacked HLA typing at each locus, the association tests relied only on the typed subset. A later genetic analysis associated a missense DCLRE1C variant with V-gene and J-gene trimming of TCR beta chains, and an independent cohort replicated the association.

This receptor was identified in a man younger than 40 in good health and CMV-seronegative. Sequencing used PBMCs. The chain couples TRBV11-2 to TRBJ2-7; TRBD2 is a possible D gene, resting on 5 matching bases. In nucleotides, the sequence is TGTGCCAGCAGCTTAGGTCTAGCTCTCGGCGAGCAGTACTTC. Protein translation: CASSLGLALGEQYF.